The source of this TCR beta chain is a study of shared clonotypes between healthy human individuals. In the study overall: A few men and a couple of women, aged 18 to 49, were donors.

Germline V gene lookup returns CDR1 MRHNA and CDR2 SNTAGT. Trimming removed 6 bases from V and 10 bases from J, with 13 bases in between. The length of the CDR3 is 13 residues. Sequenced by immunoSEQ multiplex PCR; TCRdb stores in-frame clones only, minus some. Of a few million clones listed, around nine tenths were seen once; the top ten hold 0.14%. The donor population consisted of healthy HIV-negative adults with no recent acute infections or vaccinations. The sample comprised naive CD4+ T cells sorted from blood. The subset here: CD45RA+ positively selected. The clonotype originates from a young man in good health. The chain employs TRBV6-4 and TRBJ1-6; D gene uncertain. CDR3 protein: CASSHRKDSPLHF. DNA for the CDR3: TGTGCCAGCAGCCACCGGAAGGACTCACCCCTCCACTTT.